This entry lists 5 T cell receptor beta chains sequenced from one sample in a study of CXCR3-negative and CXCR3-positive naive CD8 T cells (dated by TCRdb to 2018 to 2020). The sequencing machine was a NextSeq 550. The Human TCR Profiling Kit (MiLaboratory) was used to prepare UMI-labeled 5' RACE TRB cDNA libraries. TCRdb reprocessed the reads, reporting each CDR3 protein sequence once and no DNA. The record for this sample contains over 100,000 distinct CDR3 sequences. Clones ranked in the top ten supply around 0.27% of the sample. The material sequenced was naive CXCR3- CD8+ T cells from blood. This specimen's cell subset or site label, per the study, means: CD45RO-CCR7+CD27+CD95- naive CD8+ T cells lacking CXCR3 (TNR3-). The receptors come from a human donor in good health. Some clones in this sample may be carry-over from other donors' samples.

The CDR3 here is CAGSPSGGEKLFF. The chain links TRBV27 to TRBJ1-4. The CDR3 is 13 residues long. Germline-derived CDR1 and CDR2 are MNHEY and SMNVEV (reference sequence).

The chain joins TRBV29-1 to TRBJ2-5; TCRdb selects TRBD2, and the lack of DNA leaves this call unchecked. Looked up from germline, CDR1 is SQVTM and CDR2 is ANQGSEA. The CDR3 has 15 residues. The CDR3 reads CSVEVLGRGKETQYF.

The rearrangement joins TRBV7-9 to TRBJ2-1; TCRdb names TRBD1, which stays unverified in the absence of DNA. CDR3 length: 14 amino acids. Germline V gene data show CDR1 as SEHNR and CDR2 as FQNEAQ (reference sequence). CDR3 protein: CASSLMERADEQFF.

This sequence joins TRBV28 and TRBJ2-1. The germline gives CDR1 MDHEN, CDR2 SYDVKM. CDR3 length: 13 residues. This CDR3 reads CASSLPAGNEQFF.

The chain recombines TRBV29-1 with TRBJ2-7; absent DNA, TCRdb's TRBD1 call cannot be checked. The CDR3 length is 13 residues. Germline CDR1 and CDR2: SQVTM and ANQGSEA. This CDR3 is CSTQGATAYEQYF.